This T cell receptor beta chain was profiled in a study of T cell repertoires in cytomegalovirus infection. About the research overall: Recently identified HLA-C-restricted and well-studied HLA-B-restricted CMV epitopes were used. Indications of both CMV infection and matching HLA type were provided by public TCR beta signatures.

TCRdb used MiXCR to reprocess the reads, holding one entry per CDR3 protein. Of some 590,000 distinct CDR3 sequences listed, 40% are singletons. Of note for this clonotype: Its antigen is still unknown.

The material was cultured PBMCs, obtained from culture after CMV antigen stimulation. This receptor was obtained from a human donor in good health (CMV status not recorded). Some clones in this sample may be carry-over from other donors' samples.

The CDR3 region has the DNA TGTGCCAGCAGCTTAGGGACAGGGGACACCGGGGAGCTGTTTTTT. This encodes CASSLGTGDTGELFF. V gene TRBV7-8 combines with J gene TRBJ2-2; 9 bases line up with TRBD1. Germline V gives CDR1 SGHVS, CDR2 FQNEAQ. V dropped 1 base and J dropped 3; count of bases not matched to a gene: 0. The CDR3 contains 15 residues.